These 29 T cell receptor beta chains were sequenced from one sample in a study of blood T cells in healthy people across ages. Together with a sample-barcoded 5' primer, a J-beta primer mix was included in a second PCR lasting about 6 to 11 cycles. Using its own MiXCR run on the 5' RACE reads, TCRdb lists one record per CDR3 protein. The table shows over 600,000 distinct CDR3 sequences, with 46% occurring only once. The sample comprised blood. The receptors here all came from an elderly man in good health.

This chain uses TRBV5-1 with TRBJ1-1; D might be TRBD1 (6 bases). V was pared by 5 bases and J by 1 base, with 15 bases between. Germline-derived CDR1 and CDR2 are SGHRS and YFSETQ. This CDR3 region has 15 residues. The CDR3 coding sequence is TGCGCCAGCAGTACCATGGTGGGACAGAACACTGAAGCTTTCTTT. Amino acid sequence: CASSTMVGQNTEAFF.

The rearrangement joins TRBV21-1 to TRBJ2-1; TRBD2 is the table's D call and was not checked against the DNA. TRBV21-1 is annotated as a pseudogene. The length of the CDR3 is 17 residues. The CDR3 reads CASSTPWTSGAYNEQFF. The CDR3 DNA follows: TGTGCCAGCAGCACACCATGGACTAGCGGGGCCTACAATGAGCAGTTCTTC.

In this sample, this clonotype turned up a few times. This chain connects TRBV7-2 to TRBJ2-3; D is perhaps TRBD1 or TRBD2 (5 bases each). CDR3 size: 14 residues. Trimming shortened V by 4 bases and J by 3 bases, and 11 bases separated the two germline ends. CDR1 is SGHTA and CDR2 is FQGNSA in the germline V gene. CDR3 sequence reads: CASSYSGPTDTQYF. The DNA of the CDR3 is TGTGCCAGCAGCTACTCGGGACCTACAGATACGCAGTATTTT.

The gene calls are TRBV20-1 and TRBJ2-1, with D possibly being TRBD1 (5 bases). V lost 1 base and J lost 0, with 10 bases in between. This CDR3 is 15 amino acids long. Germline assignment: CDR1 DFQATT and CDR2 SNEGSKA (reference sequence). The CDR3 nucleotides read TGCAGTGCTAGAGTTCTAGGGGTCTCCTACAATGAGCAGTTCTTC. Protein sequence: CSARVLGVSYNEQFF.

This clonotype was detected a few times. The J gene is TRBJ2-5, the V gene TRBV4-2; tentatively, D is TRBD2 (6 bases). Germline CDR1 is LGHNA and CDR2 is YNFKEQ. CDR3 length: 18 amino acids. Trimming removed 2 bases from V and 1 base from J, with 20 bases in between. This CDR3 is CASSQTSLLGRGQETQYF. CDR3 bases: TGTGCCAGCAGCCAAACGTCCCTCCTTGGGCGGGGCCAAGAGACCCAGTACTTC.

This CDR3 reads CASSQEGAGGETQYF. The CDR3 bases are TGTGCCAGCAGCCAAGAGGGAGCGGGAGGTGAGACCCAGTACTTC. This chain joins TRBV4-2 and TRBJ2-5; TRBD2 matches 9 bases. This CDR3 has 15 amino acids. With V trimmed by 0 bases and J by 5 bases, 4 bases remained unmatched. Germline V gene lookup returns CDR1 LGHNA and CDR2 YNFKEQ.

This clonotype was seen ten or more times. The chain has TRBV11-2 and TRBJ2-7, with D perhaps TRBD1 (8 bases). The CDR3 is made up of 14 amino acids. CDR1 is SGHAT and CDR2 is FQNNGV in the germline V gene. The V gene lost 3 bases and the J gene lost 3 bases, with 12 bases spanning the gap. CDR3 loop: CASSFYRGGYEQYF. Here the CDR3 DNA reads TGTGCCAGCAGCTTTTACAGGGGGGGCTACGAGCAGTACTTC.

J is TRBJ1-1 and V is TRBV6-1; D possibly corresponds to TRBD1 (6 bases). Trimming took off 7 bases at V and 1 base at J, with 16 bases between the two ends. CDR1 and CDR2 from the germline V gene are MNHNS and SASEGT. The CDR3 totals 15 residues. The CDR3 is CASIPRGGRNTEAFF. CDR3 sequence (DNA): TGTGCCAGCATCCCAAGGGGGGGACGGAACACTGAAGCTTTCTTT.

The V call is TRBV3-1, the J call TRBJ2-1; unclear D gene. The CDR3 contains 12 residues. The germline CDR1 and CDR2 sequences are LGHDT and YNNKEL (reference sequence). The V end lost 1 base, the J end lost 5 bases, and 3 bases lay between the germline ends. CDR3 amino acids: CASSQVHNEQFF. The DNA of the CDR3 is TGTGCCAGCAGCCAAGTTCACAATGAGCAGTTCTTC.

The chain uses TRBV5-1 and TRBJ2-1, with 9 bases lining up with TRBD1. This CDR3 has 17 amino acids. CDR1 and CDR2 (germline): SGHRS, YFSETQ. V was pared by 4 bases and J by 3 bases, with 11 bases of the junction left unmatched. Here the CDR3 DNA reads TGCGCCAGCAGCCGTGACAACCGGGACAGGGACTACAATGAGCAGTTCTTC. As protein: CASSRDNRDRDYNEQFF.

V gene TRBV12-3 or TRBV12-4 combines with J gene TRBJ2-2; TRBD2 aligns across 15 bases. The CDR3 has 17 residues. With 8 bases clipped from V and 3 bases from J, the junction kept 7 bases outside the gene matches. This chain's CDR3 is CASHGLAGGRDTGELFF. The CDR3 region has the DNA TGTGCCAGCCACGGACTAGCGGGAGGGAGGGACACCGGGGAGCTGTTTTTT.

This clonotype was found many times. V gene TRBV4-2 combines with J gene TRBJ1-4; D gene ambiguous. CDR3 length equals 17 residues. The V gene's germline CDR1 is LGHNA and CDR2 YNFKEQ. V lost 1 base to trimming and J lost 4 bases, with 16 bases between them. CDR3 loop: CASSQGDISDYNEKLFF. CDR3 in DNA: TGTGCCAGCAGCCAAGGAGATATATCCGATTATAATGAAAAACTGTTTTTT.

This chain joins TRBV7-2 and TRBJ2-7; tentatively, D is TRBD1 or TRBD2 (5 bases each). Germline values: CDR1 SGHTA, CDR2 FQGNSA. V lost 3 bases and J 2 bases, leaving 11 bases between the germline ends. The CDR3 length is 14 residues. The CDR3 nucleotides are TGTGCCAGCAGCTTCAGAGGGGAGACCTACGAGCAGTACTTC. It encodes CASSFRGETYEQYF.

This clonotype was recorded at least ten times. The V and J genes are TRBV7-8 and TRBJ2-7; 14 bases align to TRBD2. This CDR3 is 16 amino acids long. The germline gives CDR1 SGHVS, CDR2 FQNEAQ. Trimming took 5 bases from V and 6 from J; bases not matched to a gene: 9. The CDR3 loop reads CASSPQGLAGGGEQYF. For the CDR3, the DNA is TGTGCCAGCAGCCCCCAAGGACTAGCGGGAGGTGGCGAGCAGTACTTC.

In its sample, this clonotype was seen once. The rearrangement links TRBV9 to TRBJ1-1; no clear D. V gave up 3 bases and J gave up 1 base, with 13 bases separating them. Germline-derived CDR1 and CDR2 are SGDLS and YYNGEE. The CDR3 contains 15 residues. CDR3 in DNA: TGTGCCAGCAGCGCCCAACCCGGCAGGAACACTGAAGCTTTCTTT. This codes for CASSAQPGRNTEAFF.

The V gene is TRBV5-6, the J gene TRBJ2-2; 11 bases line up with TRBD2. The CDR3 contains 16 residues. Trimming removed 4 bases from V and 3 bases from J; junction bases left unmatched: 5. The germline CDR1 and CDR2 sequences are SGHDT and YYEEEE. The CDR3 DNA is TGTGCCAGCAGCCCGGGACTAGCGGAAGACACCGGGGAGCTGTTTTTT. Encoded protein: CASSPGLAEDTGELFF.

This clonotype was detected only a few times. This chain links TRBV7-2 with TRBJ2-4, with 12 bases lining up with TRBD2. From germline, CDR1 is SGHTA and CDR2 FQGNSA. The V segment lost 4 bases and the J segment 8 bases; nucleotides outside the gene matches: 3. The CDR3 runs to 14 residues. The CDR3 bases are TGTGCCAGCAGCTCGAGGACTAGCGGGGACATTCAGTACTTC. It encodes CASSSRTSGDIQYF.

CDR3 coding DNA: TGCAGTGCTAGAGATGGTAGCGGGACCGAGACCCAGTACTTC. It yields the protein CSARDGSGTETQYF. V and J are TRBV20-1 and TRBJ2-5, with TRBD2 matching over 8 bases. Germline V gene data show CDR1 as DFQATT and CDR2 as SNEGSKA (reference sequence). The CDR3 is 14 amino acids. J lost 5 bases, V lost 0 bases, and 5 bases had no gene match.

This clonotype was counted a few times. CDR3 sequence: CATRISGGNEQFF. The CDR3 bases are TGTGCCACCAGGATATCTGGGGGCAATGAGCAGTTCTTC. This sequence joins TRBV24-1 and TRBJ2-1, with D possibly called TRBD1 or TRBD2 (5 bases each). Per germline, CDR1 KGHDR and CDR2 SFDVKD. V lost 7 bases, J lost 6 bases, and 12 bases lay in between. The CDR3 is made up of 13 amino acids.

V gene TRBV20-1 combines with J gene TRBJ2-1; TRBD1 or TRBD2 may be the D gene (5 bases each). CDR1 and CDR2 (germline): DFQATT, SNEGSKA (reference sequence). The CDR3 runs 13 residues. Trimming took 6 bases from V and 8 from J, leaving 17 bases between them. CDR3 coding DNA: TGCAGTGCCGGCCGGGACCGCGGCCATGAGCAGTTCTTC. Protein sequence: CSAGRDRGHEQFF.

V gene TRBV30 combines with J gene TRBJ2-7, with 8 positions matching TRBD2. The junction had 1 base not matched to a gene; V was cut back by 1 base and J by 2 bases. This CDR3 is built from 13 residues. CDR1 and CDR2 from the germline V gene are GTSNPN and SVGIG (reference sequence). CDR3 sequence: CAWSEGLAYEQYF. The DNA for the CDR3 is TGTGCCTGGAGTGAGGGACTAGCCTACGAGCAGTACTTC.

This clonotype was observed a few times. CDR3 bases: TGTGCCAGTAGTATCCAACTAGCGGGAGGTAACAATGAGCAGTTCTTC. Encoded protein: CASSIQLAGGNNEQFF. The rearrangement uses TRBV19 and TRBJ2-1, with 12 bases aligning to TRBD2. Per germline, CDR1 LNHDA and CDR2 SQIVND (reference sequence). The V and J ends lost 3 bases and 5 bases, in that order; junction bases with no gene match: 5. The CDR3 consists of 16 residues.

On this clonotype itself: An end of the junction differs from the germline gene, which may be a read error. The chain has TRBV5-1 and TRBJ2-7, with unresolved D. Germline lookup yields CDR1 SGHRS and CDR2 YFSETQ. The CDR3 runs to 15 residues. CDR3 sequence: CASSFESQPHYERYF. CDR3 DNA sequence: TGCGCCAGCAGCTTCGAAAGTCAACCTCACTACGAGCGGTACTTC.

CDR3 DNA sequence: TGTGCCAGCAGACCCGGGACTAGTATATTCGAGCAGTACTTC. This sequence encodes CASRPGTSIFEQYF. The V call is TRBV27, the J call TRBJ2-7, with TRBD2 matching 8 bases. V was clipped by 6 bases and J by 6 bases; unmatched bases: 10. Germline V gene sequence: CDR1 MNHEY, CDR2 SMNVEV (reference sequence). This CDR3 has 14 residues.

The V gene is TRBV5-1, the J gene TRBJ2-2; no clear D gene. V dropped 4 bases and J dropped 4 bases, with 11 bases sitting between them. This CDR3 is 14 amino acids long. Looked up from germline, CDR1 is SGHRS and CDR2 is YFSETQ. The CDR3 sequence: CASSLFSSTGELFF. The CDR3 nucleotides are TGCGCCAGCAGCCTATTTTCGAGCACCGGGGAGCTGTTTTTT.

The gene calls are TRBV27 and TRBJ1-1, with D perhaps matching TRBD1 (6 bases). Germline CDR1 and CDR2: MNHEY and SMNVEV (reference sequence). V was clipped by 6 bases and J by 5 bases, with 16 bases between them. CDR3 length: 14 amino acids. The CDR3 loop reads CASRGYRVGTEAFF. CDR3 nucleotide sequence: TGTGCCAGCAGGGGATACAGGGTGGGTACTGAAGCTTTCTTT.

The table lists this clonotype with a few counts. The V call is TRBV10-3, the J call TRBJ1-1; 9 bases map to TRBD1. V gave up 6 bases and J gave up 6 bases; unmatched junction bases: 8. Germline lookup yields CDR1 ENHRY and CDR2 SYGVKD. There are 14 residues in the CDR3. The CDR3 sequence is CAIRGDREAAEAFF. The CDR3 DNA reads TGTGCCATCAGGGGGGACAGGGAGGCCGCTGAAGCTTTCTTT.

There are a few counts of this clonotype. The chain joins TRBV11-3 to TRBJ1-1; D is perhaps TRBD1 (6 bases). The CDR3 loop spans 16 amino acids. Germline CDR1 and CDR2: SGHNT and YENEEA. V shed 4 bases and J shed 10 bases, with 25 bases lying between them. The CDR3 DNA follows: TGTGCCAGCAGCTCTTACCGGGACATAGGTCTCAGTGGAGCTTTCTTT. It codes for CASSSYRDIGLSGAFF.

J is TRBJ2-4 and V is TRBV7-2; no clear D gene. The J call may be wrong; the DNA end is better matched by TRBJ2-7. Germline loops: CDR1 SGHTA, CDR2 FQGNSA. The CDR3 loop spans 12 amino acids. The DNA for the CDR3 is TGTGCCAGCAGCTCCGAGTGGGTCGAGCAGTACTTC. Translation: CASSSEWVEQYF.